This TCR beta chain came from a study of shared T cell receptors in the human thymus. Profiling relied on immunoSEQ multiplex PCR, and the TCRdb table lists in-frame clones only, not all of them. The profile shows more than 550,000 clones, approximately 83% of them singletons. Germline V gene sequence: CDR1 SGHRS, CDR2 YFSETQ. The J segment lost 6 bases and the V segment lost 4 bases, leaving 15 bases of the junction unmatched. The CDR3 length is 16 residues. The data also belong to a second study, concerning human thymus T cells.

Source material: thymocytes. The genes are TRBV5-1 and TRBJ1-1; 7 positions agree with TRBD1. This TCR came from a girl in the first two years of life with a congenital heart defect. The CDR3 loop reads CASSPSPTGLKAEAFF. In DNA, the CDR3 is TGCGCCAGCAGCCCTTCCCCGACAGGGCTTAAGGCTGAAGCTTTCTTT.